Listed below are T cell receptor beta chains from one sample, sequenced in a study of molecular identifiers for immune sequencing clone quantification. TCRdb redid the calling of the PCR reads with MiXCR, one entry per CDR3 protein. The sample carries 600,000 to 650,000 distinct CDR3 sequences, around 20% recorded once. The sequencing sample was made of naive CD8+ T cells from blood, with Jurkat cell RNA spiked in. These receptors originate from a human donor in good health. Some libraries in this study had Jurkat cell RNA spiked in. The CDR3 runs from the conserved cysteine through the conserved F or W. Fields, in order: V gene, J gene, D gene, clone size, CDR3 protein, CDR3 DNA. The D gene is left open where the match is weak. Where a row states a size, it is once, few, many or the class of an expanded clone; other rows omit it.

v_call: TRBV6-6; j_call: TRBJ2-7; d_call: NA; clone_size: many; cdr3_aa: CASSSNRDYSYEQYF; cdr3_nt: TGTGCCAGCAGTTCAAACAGGGATTACTCCTACGAGCAGTACTTC
v_call: TRBV9; j_call: TRBJ1-1; d_call: NA; clone_size: once; cdr3_aa: CASSPGQSGAFF; cdr3_nt: TGTGCCAGCTCACCGGGACAATCCGGAGCTTTCTTC
v_call: TRBV9; j_call: TRBJ2-5; d_call: TRBD2; clone_size: few; cdr3_aa: CASSVVGGGEQETQYF; cdr3_nt: TGTGCCAGCAGCGTAGTTGGCGGGGGGGAGCAAGAGACCCAGTACTTC
v_call: TRBV7-9; j_call: TRBJ2-2; d_call: NA; clone_size: few; cdr3_aa: CASSFPSSGELFF; cdr3_nt: TGTGCCAGCAGCTTCCCCAGTTCCGGGGAGCTGTTTTTT
v_call: TRBV20-1; j_call: TRBJ1-5; d_call: TRBD1; clone_size: many; cdr3_aa: CSARARTGPGGQPQHF; cdr3_nt: TGCAGTGCTAGAGCGAGGACAGGCCCCGGGGGTCAGCCCCAGCATTTT
v_call: TRBV6-5; j_call: TRBJ1-1; d_call: NA; clone_size: few; cdr3_aa: CASSYGQGSEAFF; cdr3_nt: TGTGCCAGCAGTTACGGGCAGGGCTCTGAAGCTTTCTTT
v_call: TRBV12-3/TRBV12-4; j_call: TRBJ2-1; d_call: NA; clone_size: NA; cdr3_aa: CASSLAEGIGQFF; cdr3_nt: TGTGCCAGCAGTTTAGCGGAAGGAATCGGGCAGTTCTTC
v_call: TRBV20-1; j_call: TRBJ2-1; d_call: TRBD2; clone_size: few; cdr3_aa: CSARDREGSYNEQFF; cdr3_nt: TGCAGTGCTAGAGATCGGGAGGGGTCCTACAATGAGCAGTTCTTC
v_call: TRBV27; j_call: TRBJ1-2; d_call: NA; clone_size: many; cdr3_aa: CAGEPPPFNYGYTF; cdr3_nt: TGTGCCGGAGAACCACCTCCCTTCAACTATGGCTACACCTTC
v_call: TRBV6-1; j_call: TRBJ2-7; d_call: TRBD2; clone_size: many; cdr3_aa: CASSTPGLAIWSYEQYF; cdr3_nt: TGTGCCAGCAGTACCCCGGGACTAGCGATTTGGTCCTACGAGCAGTACTTC
v_call: TRBV6-2/TRBV6-3; j_call: TRBJ1-6; d_call: NA; clone_size: many; cdr3_aa: CASSYVQLNSPLHF; cdr3_nt: TGTGCCAGCAGTTACGTTCAGCTAAATTCACCCCTCCACTTT
v_call: TRBV6-2/TRBV6-3; j_call: TRBJ2-1; d_call: TRBD2; clone_size: NA; cdr3_aa: CASSTLAGERPYEQFF; cdr3_nt: TGTGCCAGCAGTACCTTAGCGGGAGAGAGACCCTATGAGCAGTTCTTC
v_call: TRBV28; j_call: TRBJ1-5; d_call: NA; clone_size: many; cdr3_aa: CASIYGTALYSNQPQHF; cdr3_nt: TGTGCCAGCATTTATGGGACCGCTCTATATAGCAATCAGCCCCAGCATTTT
v_call: TRBV4-3; j_call: TRBJ2-7; d_call: NA; clone_size: many; cdr3_aa: CASSQLSGSGDEQYF; cdr3_nt: TGCGCCAGCAGCCAACTCTCCGGGTCCGGTGACGAGCAGTACTTC
v_call: TRBV6-5; j_call: TRBJ2-7; d_call: NA; clone_size: few; cdr3_aa: CASSSGHQQYF; cdr3_nt: TGTGCCAGCAGTTCCGGACACCAGCAGTACTTC
v_call: TRBV19; j_call: TRBJ2-2; d_call: NA; clone_size: few; cdr3_aa: CASSIRVSAGELFF; cdr3_nt: TGTGCCAGTAGTATCCGGGTTTCAGCCGGGGAGCTGTTTTTT
v_call: TRBV27; j_call: TRBJ1-6; d_call: NA; clone_size: many; cdr3_aa: CASSILQGGIKPLHF; cdr3_nt: TGTGCCAGCAGTATACTCCAAGGGGGGATAAAGCCCCTCCACTTT
v_call: TRBV23-1; j_call: TRBJ2-1; d_call: NA; clone_size: many; cdr3_aa: CASSQPARRYNEQFF; cdr3_nt: TGCGCCAGCAGTCAACCAGCGCGGCGCTACAATGAGCAGTTCTTC
v_call: TRBV9; j_call: TRBJ2-7; d_call: NA; clone_size: many; cdr3_aa: CASSVDGTGNSYEQYF; cdr3_nt: TGTGCCAGCAGCGTGGATGGGACCGGGAACTCCTACGAGCAGTACTTC
v_call: TRBV5-5; j_call: TRBJ1-1; d_call: NA; clone_size: many; cdr3_aa: CASSLGGPYGAYTEAFF; cdr3_nt: TGTGCCAGCAGCTTGGGTGGTCCCTACGGGGCGTACACTGAAGCTTTCTTT
v_call: TRBV29-1; j_call: TRBJ2-1; d_call: TRBD2; clone_size: many; cdr3_aa: CSVEDPSSGGVGEQFF; cdr3_nt: TGCAGCGTTGAAGATCCGTCTAGCGGGGGGGTCGGTGAGCAGTTCTTC
v_call: TRBV27; j_call: TRBJ2-7; d_call: NA; clone_size: many; cdr3_aa: CASSPQGGVYEQYF; cdr3_nt: TGTGCCAGCAGTCCCCAGGGGGGGGTCTACGAGCAGTACTTC
v_call: TRBV20-1; j_call: TRBJ2-7; d_call: NA; clone_size: NA; cdr3_aa: CSARDLRTAYEQYF; cdr3_nt: TGCAGTGCTAGAGATTTGAGGACAGCCTACGAGCAGTACTTC
v_call: TRBV4-3; j_call: TRBJ2-3; d_call: TRBD2; clone_size: NA; cdr3_aa: CASSPEAGTTDTQYF; cdr3_nt: TGCGCCAGCAGCCCCGAAGCGGGAACCACAGATACGCAGTATTTT
v_call: TRBV7-2; j_call: TRBJ2-1; d_call: NA; clone_size: many; cdr3_aa: CASSPGPGYNEQFF; cdr3_nt: TGTGCCAGCAGCCCGGGCCCCGGTTACAATGAGCAGTTCTTC
v_call: TRBV6-5; j_call: TRBJ1-1; d_call: TRBD1; clone_size: NA; cdr3_aa: CASLKRGRLSEAFF; cdr3_nt: TGTGCCAGCCTCAAGAGGGGGCGTTTATCTGAAGCTTTCTTT
v_call: TRBV12-3/TRBV12-4; j_call: TRBJ2-2; d_call: TRBD1; clone_size: NA; cdr3_aa: CASSYLGQGNTGELFF; cdr3_nt: TGTGCCAGCAGTTACTTAGGACAGGGCAACACCGGGGAGCTGTTTTTT
v_call: TRBV7-6; j_call: TRBJ2-7; d_call: NA; clone_size: NA; cdr3_aa: CASSSEGDSYEQYF; cdr3_nt: TGTGCCAGCAGCTCGGAGGGGGATTCCTACGAGCAGTACTTC
v_call: TRBV4-1; j_call: TRBJ2-2; d_call: TRBD1; clone_size: NA; cdr3_aa: CASSRTGGDSGELFF; cdr3_nt: TGCGCCAGCAGCCGGACAGGTGGGGATTCCGGGGAGCTGTTTTTT
v_call: TRBV19; j_call: TRBJ2-7; d_call: NA; clone_size: many; cdr3_aa: CASSTPPGQEQYF; cdr3_nt: TGTGCCAGTAGTACCCCCCCCGGACAGGAGCAGTACTTC
v_call: TRBV11-2; j_call: TRBJ2-3; d_call: TRBD1; clone_size: NA; cdr3_aa: CASSFPPGQGTDTQYF; cdr3_nt: TGTGCCAGCAGCTTCCCCCCGGGACAGGGAACAGATACGCAGTATTTT
v_call: TRBV19; j_call: TRBJ2-7; d_call: TRBD2; clone_size: few; cdr3_aa: CASSILAGASEQYF; cdr3_nt: TGTGCCAGTAGTATACTGGCGGGAGCCTCCGAGCAGTACTTC
v_call: TRBV9; j_call: TRBJ1-1; d_call: NA; clone_size: many; cdr3_aa: CASTRTRDPIAEAFF; cdr3_nt: TGTGCCAGCACCAGAACGCGGGACCCGATCGCTGAAGCTTTCTTT
v_call: TRBV20-1; j_call: TRBJ2-7; d_call: NA; clone_size: many; cdr3_aa: CSASSVREEGAYEQYF; cdr3_nt: TGCAGTGCTAGCTCGGTTCGGGAGGAGGGGGCCTACGAGCAGTACTTC
v_call: TRBV4-3; j_call: TRBJ1-1; d_call: TRBD1; clone_size: NA; cdr3_aa: CASSQDKGARDTEAFF; cdr3_nt: TGCGCCAGCAGCCAAGATAAGGGGGCAAGGGACACTGAAGCTTTCTTT
v_call: TRBV29-1; j_call: TRBJ2-2; d_call: TRBD1; clone_size: many; cdr3_aa: CSVTHRGVHTGELFF; cdr3_nt: TGCAGCGTTACTCACAGGGGAGTGCACACCGGGGAGCTGTTTTTT
v_call: TRBV29-1; j_call: TRBJ2-1; d_call: NA; clone_size: NA; cdr3_aa: CSVVLRASYNEQFF; cdr3_nt: TGCAGCGTTGTTTTGCGGGCATCCTACAATGAGCAGTTCTTC
v_call: TRBV12-3/TRBV12-4; j_call: TRBJ2-4; d_call: NA; clone_size: many; cdr3_aa: CASSTTAKNIQYF; cdr3_nt: TGTGCCAGCAGTACTACCGCCAAAAACATTCAGTACTTC
v_call: TRBV12-3/TRBV12-4; j_call: TRBJ2-7; d_call: NA; clone_size: NA; cdr3_aa: CASTNQIHEQYF; cdr3_nt: TGTGCCAGCACCAATCAGATCCACGAGCAGTACTTC
v_call: TRBV14; j_call: TRBJ1-1; d_call: TRBD1; clone_size: many; cdr3_aa: CASSQEIEVHRGTEAFF; cdr3_nt: TGTGCCAGCAGCCAAGAAATAGAGGTTCACAGGGGCACTGAAGCTTTCTTT
v_call: TRBV14; j_call: TRBJ2-7; d_call: NA; clone_size: few; cdr3_aa: CASSNLRDGFYEQYF; cdr3_nt: TGTGCCAGCAGCAACCTCCGGGACGGATTCTACGAGCAGTACTTC
v_call: TRBV12-3/TRBV12-4; j_call: TRBJ2-6; d_call: NA; clone_size: many; cdr3_aa: CASSPRTGTISGANVLTF; cdr3_nt: TGTGCCAGCAGTCCCCGGACGGGGACGATCTCTGGGGCCAACGTCCTGACTTTC
v_call: TRBV12-3/TRBV12-4; j_call: TRBJ1-2; d_call: NA; clone_size: many; cdr3_aa: CASSSPAGDYTF; cdr3_nt: TGTGCCAGCAGTTCCCCCGCGGGTGACTACACCTTC
v_call: TRBV7-2; j_call: TRBJ1-6; d_call: NA; clone_size: few; cdr3_aa: CASSPGPWGYNSPLHF; cdr3_nt: TGTGCCAGCAGCCCGGGGCCGTGGGGCTATAATTCACCCCTCCACTTT
v_call: TRBV15; j_call: TRBJ1-5; d_call: NA; clone_size: many; cdr3_aa: CATSRTDQPQHF; cdr3_nt: TGTGCCACCAGCAGAACTGATCAGCCCCAGCATTTT